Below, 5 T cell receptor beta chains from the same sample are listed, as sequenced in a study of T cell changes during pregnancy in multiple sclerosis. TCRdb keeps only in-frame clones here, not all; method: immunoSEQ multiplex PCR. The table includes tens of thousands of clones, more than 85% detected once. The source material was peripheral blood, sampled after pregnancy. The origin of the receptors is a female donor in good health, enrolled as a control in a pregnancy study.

The CDR3 bases are TGTGCCAGCAGTTTAACAGGGTGGAGTACAGATACGCAGTATTTT. It codes for CASSLTGWSTDTQYF. The chain links TRBV27 to TRBJ2-3; a weak D match, TRBD1 (6 bases). V lost 2 bases, J lost 3 bases, and 12 bases lay in between. This CDR3 contains 15 residues. Germline assignment: CDR1 MNHEY and CDR2 SMNVEV (reference sequence).

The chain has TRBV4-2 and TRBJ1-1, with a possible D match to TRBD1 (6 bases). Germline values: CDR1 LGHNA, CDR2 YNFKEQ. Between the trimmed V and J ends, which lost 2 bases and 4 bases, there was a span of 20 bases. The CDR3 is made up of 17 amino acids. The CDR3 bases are TGTGCCAGCAGCCAACCATCCGCCGGGGGGCTAGGCACTGAAGCTTTCTTT. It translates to CASSQPSAGGLGTEAFF.

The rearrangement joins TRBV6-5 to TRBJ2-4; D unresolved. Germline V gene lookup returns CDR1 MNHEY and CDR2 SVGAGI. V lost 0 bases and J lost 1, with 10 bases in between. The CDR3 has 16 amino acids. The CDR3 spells CASSYSRAQAKNIQYF. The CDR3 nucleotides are TGTGCCAGCAGTTACTCGAGAGCACAGGCCAAAAACATTCAGTACTTC.

CDR3 in DNA: TGTGCCAGCACCGGGCAGGGTGTATCGAACACTGAAGCTTTCTTT. It codes for CASTGQGVSNTEAFF. This chain uses TRBV5-4 with TRBJ1-1; a weak D match, TRBD1 (5 bases). Germline CDR1 reads SGHNT; CDR2 reads YYREEE (reference sequence). V was shortened by 6 bases and J by 1 base, with 16 bases between the two germline ends. This CDR3 region has 15 residues.

CDR3 protein: CASRDRDRGTRAQHF. The DNA for the CDR3 is TGTGCCAGCAGGGACCGGGACAGGGGGACGAGGGCCCAGCATTTT. This chain connects TRBV6-1 to TRBJ1-5; 11 bases align to TRBD1. The junction had 12 bases not matched to a gene; V was cut back by 6 bases and J by 11 bases. The CDR3 contains 15 residues. Looked up from germline, CDR1 is MNHNS and CDR2 is SASEGT.